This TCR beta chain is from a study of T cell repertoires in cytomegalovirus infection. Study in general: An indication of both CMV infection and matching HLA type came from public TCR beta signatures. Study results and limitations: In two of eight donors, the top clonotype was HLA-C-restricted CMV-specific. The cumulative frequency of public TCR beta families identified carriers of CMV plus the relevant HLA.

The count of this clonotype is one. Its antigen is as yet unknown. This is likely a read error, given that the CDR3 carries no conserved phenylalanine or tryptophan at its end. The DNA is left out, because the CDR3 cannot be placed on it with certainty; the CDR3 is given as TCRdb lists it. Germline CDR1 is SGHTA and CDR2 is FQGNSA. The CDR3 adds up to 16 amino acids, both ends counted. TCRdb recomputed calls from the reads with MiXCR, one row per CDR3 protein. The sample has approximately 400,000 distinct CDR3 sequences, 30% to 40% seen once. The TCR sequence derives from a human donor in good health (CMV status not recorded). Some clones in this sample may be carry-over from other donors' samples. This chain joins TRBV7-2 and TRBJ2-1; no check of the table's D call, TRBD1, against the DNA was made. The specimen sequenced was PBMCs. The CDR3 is CASSLEVAPRDHEQLL.